The 7 T cell receptor beta chains presented below share a single source sample, sequenced in a study of cytomegalovirus exposure and HLA in healthy donors. The PCR was carried out with 60 Vbeta primers and 13 Jbeta primers. Libraries were prepared by immunoSEQ multiplex PCR; TCRdb keeps only in-frame clonotypes and omits some of them. The table records around 150,000 clones, roughly 80% of them present only once. Sequenced input: PBMCs. The receptor set was obtained from a man aged 40-55 years in good health and CMV-seropositive.

V gene TRBV2 combines with J gene TRBJ2-3, with D maybe TRBD1 (5 bases). Germline loops: CDR1 SNHLY, CDR2 FYNNEI. The CDR3 is 15 residues long. V was trimmed by 7 bases and J by 4 bases, leaving 18 bases between them. The CDR3 is CASTLGQIGADTQYF. The CDR3 DNA follows: TGTGCCAGCACCCTTGGACAAATCGGTGCAGATACGCAGTATTTT.

This clone showed up just a few times. The CDR3 DNA is TGTGCCAGCAGCCCCGAGGGCAGCCAAGAGACCCAGTACTTC. It specifies CASSPEGSQETQYF. The chain is built from TRBV11-3 and TRBJ2-5; a weak D match, TRBD2 (5 bases). CDR1 and CDR2 (germline): SGHNT, YENEEA. The V end was cut by 5 bases, the J end by 1 base, with 11 bases between. The CDR3 is 14 residues long.

The rearrangement joins TRBV6-6 to TRBJ1-2, with D maybe TRBD1 (6 bases). Germline V lookup: CDR1 MNHNY, CDR2 SVGAGI (reference sequence). The CDR3 totals 15 residues. The germline V and J ends were trimmed by 0 bases and 5 bases, with 13 bases remaining between them. For the CDR3, the DNA is TGTGCCAGCAGTTACTCGCGTTCAGGGGCGTATGGCTACACCTTC. This encodes CASSYSRSGAYGYTF.

The gene calls are TRBV4-1 and TRBJ2-1; D possibly corresponds to TRBD2 (5 bases). Germline CDR1 reads MGHRA; CDR2 reads YSYEKL. The V end lost 0 bases, the J end lost 0 bases, and 18 bases lay between the germline ends. This CDR3 is 19 amino acids long. This CDR3 reads CASSQEGLSGLSSYNEQFF. CDR3 sequence (DNA): TGCGCCAGCAGCCAAGAAGGCCTGAGCGGCTTAAGCTCCTACAATGAGCAGTTCTTC.

V and J are TRBV7-9 and TRBJ1-2; D is ambiguous. The CDR3 has 14 amino acids. Trimming stripped 2 bases from V and 5 bases from J, with 12 bases between. Germline lookup yields CDR1 SEHNR and CDR2 FQNEAQ (reference sequence). CDR3 nucleotides: TGTGCCAGCAGCTTAAGTGCCACAAATTATGGCTACACCTTC. Residues: CASSLSATNYGYTF.

The rearrangement joins TRBV5-4 to TRBJ2-7, with 7 bases matching TRBD2. V lost 7 bases, J lost 4 bases, and 8 bases stayed unmatched. The CDR3 totals 13 residues. Germline-derived CDR1 and CDR2 are SGHNT and YYREEE (reference sequence). The CDR3 protein is CASSAGPLYEQYF. Written as DNA, the CDR3 is TGTGCCAGCTCAGCGGGGCCCTTATACGAGCAGTACTTC.

The chain carries TRBV14 and TRBJ2-7, with 11 bases matching TRBD2. The CDR3 extends over 17 amino acids. Germline V gene data show CDR1 as SGHDN and CDR2 as FVKESK. The V and J ends lost 2 bases and 2 bases, in that order; junction bases with no gene match: 8. CDR3 nucleotide sequence: TGTGCCAGCAGCCAAATAACGGGGACTAGCGGAACCTACGAGCAGTACTTC. It specifies CASSQITGTSGTYEQYF.